This passage covers 29 T cell receptor beta chains from one sample sequenced in a study of T cell responses to AZD1222 COVID-19 vaccine. TCRdb's copy holds only in-frame clones and misses some; the assay was immunoSEQ multiplex PCR. The data show about 150,000 clones, with roughly 90% seen just once and approximately 3.4% held by the top ten. The sample was peripheral blood, taken 28 days after the second AZD1222 dose. These receptors all stem from an adult who received the AZD1222 COVID-19 vaccine.

The gene calls are TRBV27 and TRBJ1-2, with 7 bases lining up with TRBD1. This CDR3 comprises 17 residues. Germline trimming cut 6 bases from V and 1 base from J; bases unmatched to any gene: 14. Per germline, CDR1 MNHEY and CDR2 SMNVEV (reference sequence). For the CDR3, the DNA is TGTGCCAGCAGCCTAACAGGGGACCCAACTTTTAACTATGGCTACACCTTC. Amino acids: CASSLTGDPTFNYGYTF.

The chain uses TRBV2 and TRBJ1-5, with D hard to call. There are 14 residues in the CDR3. Germline loops: CDR1 SNHLY, CDR2 FYNNEI. V lost 5 bases and J lost 7, with 15 bases in between. The CDR3 loop is CASSTTRGWQPQHF. CDR3 bases: TGTGCCAGCAGTACGACACGGGGTTGGCAGCCCCAGCATTTT.

The gene calls are TRBV6-5 and TRBJ1-3; the match to TRBD1 covers 11 bases. This CDR3 region has 14 residues. Germline values: CDR1 MNHEY, CDR2 SVGAGI. The ends lost 8 bases at V and 3 bases at J; junction bases unmatched: 3. DNA of the CDR3: TGTGCCAGCCGGGGACAGGGGGGTGGAAACACCATATATTTT. This encodes CASRGQGGGNTIYF.

The chain has TRBV27 and TRBJ2-3; a possible D gene is TRBD1 (5 bases). The CDR3 runs to 19 residues. Germline V gives CDR1 MNHEY, CDR2 SMNVEV (reference sequence). V lost 0 bases to trimming and J lost 2 bases, with 21 bases between them. The CDR3 protein is CASSLSPSWGRVDTDTQYF. CDR3 DNA: TGTGCCAGCAGTTTATCCCCTAGTTGGGGCAGGGTTGACACAGATACGCAGTATTTT.

This sequence joins TRBV5-1 and TRBJ2-7, with 9 bases lining up with TRBD2. Trimming removed 0 bases from V and 1 base from J; junction bases left unmatched: 8. The germline V gene encodes CDR1 SGHRS and CDR2 YFSETQ. The CDR3 has 17 amino acids. CDR3 loop: CASSLVASGTKSYEQYF. In DNA form, the CDR3 reads TGCGCCAGCAGCTTGGTGGCTAGCGGGACGAAATCCTACGAGCAGTACTTC.

The chain couples TRBV7-6 to TRBJ1-6; TRBD1 might be the D (5 bases). V lost 5 bases and J 6 bases, leaving 11 bases between the germline ends. The CDR3 is made up of 14 amino acids. In germline, CDR1 is SGHVS, CDR2 FNYEAQ. CDR3 in amino acids: CASSPRDGNSPLHF. Written as DNA, the CDR3 is TGTGCCAGCAGCCCCCGGGACGGTAATTCACCCCTCCACTTT.

V gene TRBV9 combines with J gene TRBJ1-5; 10 positions agree with TRBD1. J gave up 2 bases and V 4 bases, and 9 bases lay outside the gene matches. The CDR3 covers 17 residues. Germline V gives CDR1 SGDLS, CDR2 YYNGEE. For the CDR3, the DNA is TGTGCCAGCAGCCGGGACAGGGGATCGGGCGGCAATCAGCCCCAGCATTTT. As protein: CASSRDRGSGGNQPQHF.

The rearrangement links TRBV3-1 (or the pseudogene TRBV3-2) to TRBJ1-2; D not certain. From germline, CDR1 is LGHDT and CDR2 YNNKEL (reference sequence). The CDR3 sequence is 16 residues long. Between the trimmed V and J ends, which lost 1 base and 7 bases, there was a span of 19 bases. In DNA form, the CDR3 reads TGTGCCAGCAGCCAAGGGGCGGACGGAGGATTTGGTGGCTACACCTTC. It translates to CASSQGADGGFGGYTF.

The rearrangement joins TRBV2 to TRBJ1-5; D remains ambiguous. V gave up 3 bases and J gave up 12 bases, with 21 bases separating them. Germline V CDR1 and CDR2: SNHLY, FYNNEI. The CDR3 runs to 15 residues. Here the CDR3 reads CASSDSSWAVSRQHF. CDR3 nucleotides: TGTGCCAGCAGTGATTCCTCGTGGGCCGTCAGCCGCCAGCATTTT.

The J gene is TRBJ1-2, the V gene TRBV3-1 (or the pseudogene TRBV3-2); D is perhaps TRBD1 (5 bases). CDR3 length: 13 amino acids. V shed 0 bases and J shed 13 bases, with 15 bases lying between them. CDR1 is LGHDT and CDR2 is YNNKEL in the germline V gene (reference sequence). CDR3 nucleotides: TGTGCCAGCAGCCAAGATGTCAGCCGGGGCGGCACCTTC. This translates into CASSQDVSRGGTF.

This clone was seen only a few times. The rearrangement joins TRBV4-1 to TRBJ2-4; D unresolved. This CDR3 has 17 amino acids. The ends were cut back, 0 bases at V and 0 bases at J, with 12 bases in the middle. Germline lookup yields CDR1 MGHRA and CDR2 YSYEKL. The DNA for the CDR3 is TGCGCCAGCAGCCAAGAGAACAGCAGATTAGCCAAAAACATTCAGTACTTC. Its protein is CASSQENSRLAKNIQYF.

This clone was seen only once. This chain joins TRBV6-5 and TRBJ1-2; D unclear. The CDR3 is made up of 13 amino acids. The germline V and J ends were trimmed by 5 bases and 3 bases, with 10 bases remaining between them. Per the germline V gene, CDR1 is MNHEY and CDR2 is SVGAGI. The DNA for the CDR3 is TGTGCCAGCAGTCACCTTGTAGACTATGGCTACACCTTC. This codes for CASSHLVDYGYTF.

This rearrangement joins TRBV27 to TRBJ1-1; 7 bases map to TRBD1. CDR3 length: 15 amino acids. The germline V gene has CDR1 MNHEY and CDR2 SMNVEV (reference sequence). Trimming cost V 8 bases and J 1 base; bases outside gene matches: 10. CDR3 sequence reads: CASLTLRGTNTEAFF. CDR3 DNA: TGTGCCAGCCTTACCCTCAGGGGGACGAACACTGAAGCTTTCTTT.

The rearrangement uses TRBV9 and TRBJ1-1; TRBD1 aligns across 7 bases. Germline values: CDR1 SGDLS, CDR2 YYNGEE. The CDR3 has 17 residues. With V trimmed by 0 bases and J by 1 base, 9 bases remained unmatched. CDR3 coding DNA: TGTGCCAGCAGCGTAGGTAAAGGGGGCCAAAGGAACACTGAAGCTTTCTTT. Translation: CASSVGKGGQRNTEAFF.

CDR3 sequence: CASSQETGWGSPLHF. For the CDR3, the DNA is TGTGCCAGCAGCCAAGAGACAGGGTGGGGTTCACCCCTCCACTTT. J is TRBJ1-6 and V is TRBV14; 7 bases line up with TRBD1. The V and J ends lost 0 bases and 9 bases, in that order; junction bases with no gene match: 5. This CDR3 is 15 amino acids long. Germline CDR1 reads SGHDN; CDR2 reads FVKESK. The full variable domain, with the rest looked up from reference TRBV14 and TRBJ1-6, is EAGVTQFPSHSVIEKGQTVTLRCDPISGHDNLYWYRRVMGKEIKFLLHFVKESKQDESGMPNNRFLAERTGGTYSTLKVQPAELEDSGVYFCASSQETGWGSPLHFGNGTRLTVT.

This clone has only one observation. The J gene is TRBJ2-5, the V gene TRBV28; possibly TRBD1 or TRBD2 for D (5 bases each). The CDR3 runs 16 residues. V was shortened by 4 bases and J by 2 bases, with 17 bases between the two germline ends. CDR1 is MDHEN and CDR2 is SYDVKM in the germline V gene. DNA of the CDR3: TGTGCCAGCAGTTCCCGTGGGACGGCCAAGCAAGAGACCCAGTACTTC. Translation: CASSSRGTAKQETQYF.

V and J are TRBV7-2 and TRBJ2-3; TRBD2 is a possible D gene (6 bases). This CDR3 spans 14 amino acids. Per the germline V gene, CDR1 is SGHTA and CDR2 is FQGNSA. V gave up 4 bases and J gave up 0 bases, with 8 bases separating them. The CDR3 is CASSSTRSTDTQYF. CDR3 DNA: TGTGCCAGCAGCTCGACTAGAAGCACAGATACGCAGTATTTT.

The chain recombines TRBV12-3 or TRBV12-4 with TRBJ2-7, with D unclear. The CDR3 runs 13 residues. V lost 5 bases and J 2 bases, leaving 10 bases between the germline ends. The CDR3, as DNA: TGTGCCAGCAGTATCCGGGCCACCTACGAGCAGTACTTC. This translates into CASSIRATYEQYF.

This rearrangement joins TRBV15 to TRBJ2-1, with TRBD2 identical over 9 bases. V lost 1 base and J lost 5; bases outside the gene matches: 9. Germline values: CDR1 LNHNV, CDR2 YYDKDF (reference sequence). This CDR3 comprises 17 residues. The CDR3 here is CATSRVLAGAFDNEQFF. CDR3 coding DNA: TGTGCCACCAGCAGAGTATTAGCGGGGGCCTTCGACAATGAGCAGTTCTTC.

The chain employs TRBV7-9 and TRBJ1-6, with D possibly TRBD1 on 5 matching bases. CDR1 is SEHNR and CDR2 is FQNEAQ in the germline V gene (reference sequence). The CDR3 is made up of 16 amino acids. Deletions cut 5 bases from V and 5 bases from J, with 16 bases between. The CDR3 region is CASSPVGVDNNSPLHF. For the CDR3, the DNA is TGTGCCAGCAGCCCCGTGGGGGTAGATAATAATTCACCCCTCCACTTT.

The J gene is TRBJ1-4, the V gene TRBV3-1 (or the pseudogene TRBV3-2); D might be TRBD1 (6 bases). CDR1 is LGHDT, CDR2 YNNKEL, per germline (reference sequence). V lost 1 base and J lost 4, with 13 bases in between. The length of the CDR3 is 16 residues. The CDR3 nucleotides read TGTGCCAGCAGCCAAGGCAAAGGACAGTATAATGAAAAACTGTTTTTT. Protein sequence: CASSQGKGQYNEKLFF.

This chain joins TRBV15 and TRBJ2-3, with D possibly matching TRBD2 (7 bases). The CDR3 has 16 residues. Between the trimmed V and J ends, which lost 1 base and 0 bases, there was a span of 11 bases. In germline, CDR1 is LNHNV, CDR2 YYDKDF (reference sequence). The CDR3 spells CATSRGEGESTDTQYF. The CDR3 nucleotides are TGTGCCACCAGCAGAGGGGAGGGGGAGAGCACAGATACGCAGTATTTT.

The J gene is TRBJ2-1, the V gene TRBV24-1; 7 bases align to TRBD1. In germline, CDR1 is KGHDR, CDR2 SFDVKD. V lost 0 bases and J lost 0; bases outside the gene matches: 4. The CDR3 sequence is 17 residues long. CDR3 protein: CATSDLVGGDSYNEQFF. CDR3 in DNA: TGTGCCACCAGTGATTTGGTAGGGGGCGACTCCTACAATGAGCAGTTCTTC.

The gene calls are TRBV28 and TRBJ1-3; the D is unclear. Trimming pared 7 bases from V and 4 bases from J, leaving 2 bases between. Germline CDR1 is MDHEN and CDR2 is SYDVKM. The length of the CDR3 is 10 residues. The CDR3 DNA sequence: TGTGCCAGCAACGGAAACACCATATATTTT. Its translation: CASNGNTIYF.

The chain uses TRBV14 and TRBJ2-4; D remains unclear. This CDR3 is built from 14 residues. Germline assignment: CDR1 SGHDN and CDR2 FVKESK. Between the trimmed V and J ends, which lost 1 base and 7 bases, there was a span of 11 bases. DNA for the CDR3: TGTGCCAGCAGCCAAGCCCTCTTAACGAACATTCAGTACTTC. Translated: CASSQALLTNIQYF.

The chain carries TRBV19 and TRBJ2-2; a weak D match, TRBD2 (5 bases). V was shortened by 7 bases and J by 1 base, with 10 bases between the two germline ends. Germline V lookup: CDR1 LNHDA, CDR2 SQIVND (reference sequence). The CDR3 is made up of 14 amino acids. CDR3 sequence reads: CASKDSVNTGELFF. Written as DNA, the CDR3 is TGTGCCAGTAAGGACTCGGTGAACACCGGGGAGCTGTTTTTT.

The CDR3 is CASSQEFLPLLAGGRETQYF. DNA of the CDR3: TGCGCCAGCAGCCAAGAGTTCCTACCCCTACTAGCGGGAGGAAGGGAGACCCAGTACTTC. V is TRBV4-1 and J is TRBJ2-5; 12 bases line up with TRBD2. In germline, CDR1 is MGHRA, CDR2 YSYEKL. The CDR3 runs 20 residues. Unmatched junction bases numbered 16, after V lost 0 bases and J lost 5 bases.

The J gene is TRBJ1-3, the V gene TRBV19, with D possibly being TRBD1 (5 bases). In germline, CDR1 is LNHDA, CDR2 SQIVND (reference sequence). The CDR3 has 15 residues. The V end lost 3 bases, the J end lost 0 bases, and 9 bases lay between the germline ends. CDR3 in amino acids: CASSITGSSGNTIYF. The CDR3 DNA reads as TGTGCCAGTAGTATTACAGGCAGCTCTGGAAACACCATATATTTT. Variable domain in full (rest from reference TRBV19 and TRBJ1-3): DGGITQSPKYLFRKEGQNVTLSCEQNLNHDAMYWYRQDPGQGLRLIYYSQIVNDFQKGDIAEGYSVSREKKESFPLTVTSAQKNPTAFYLCASSITGSSGNTIYFGEGSWLTVV.

The chain recombines TRBV28 with TRBJ1-2, with D tentatively TRBD1 (6 bases). Germline V gene data show CDR1 as MDHEN and CDR2 as SYDVKM. This CDR3 has 14 amino acids. Between the trimmed V and J ends, which lost 1 base and 7 bases, there was a span of 13 bases. The CDR3 sequence: CASSLLTGTVGYTF. The CDR3 coding sequence is TGTGCCAGCAGTTTATTAACAGGGACGGTTGGCTACACCTTC.